The T cell receptor (beta chain) described here comes from a study of regulatory T cells in long-lasting Graves disease. Stated time point: newly diagnosed GD, antithyroid drugs for less than 3 months. Following extraction of RNA from PBMCs, that RNA was used to make the TCR library. CDR3 regions were amplified by Arm-PCR using iRepertoire HTBI primers to build TCR beta libraries. One entry per CDR3 protein, called by TCRdb with MiXCR from the multiplex PCR reads. The table lists a few hundred thousand distinct CDR3 sequences, about 14% of them singletons. Germline trimming cut 3 bases from V and 1 base from J; bases unmatched to any gene: 6. This CDR3 has 17 residues. Germline V gene lookup returns CDR1 SGDLS and CDR2 YYNGEE. These data are also associated with another study on T cells in Graves' hyperthyroidism and ophthalmopathy.

This rearrangement joins TRBV9 to TRBJ1-4; 10 bases fit TRBD1. The sample in question was peripheral blood mononuclear cells (PBMCs), obtained at new diagnosis, from a patient treated with antithyroid drugs. The clonotype comes from a woman between 50 and 59 years old with Graves disease. CDR3 in amino acids: CASSGGQGPRTNEKLFF. In nucleotides, the CDR3 is TGTGCCAGCAGCGGGGGACAGGGGCCACGAACTAATGAAAAACTGTTTTTT.